The 27 T cell receptor beta chains given below trace back to one sample, sequenced in a study of OX40 agonist ivuxolimab in advanced cancers. The repertoire was sequenced with immunoSEQ multiplex PCR; TCRdb's copy has only in-frame clones and lacks some. This table has tens of thousands of clones, roughly 84% appearing once. The source was CD4+ or CD8+ T cells sorted from blood, collected in a trial of the OX40 agonist ivuxolimab. The source of these receptors is an adult with an advanced solid tumor such as melanoma, head and neck, liver or kidney cancer.

This chain joins TRBV7-2 and TRBJ2-7; a weak D match, TRBD2 (6 bases). The CDR3 is 13 amino acids. Per the germline V gene, CDR1 is SGHTA and CDR2 is FQGNSA. Trimming removed 3 bases from V and 9 bases from J, with 15 bases in between. The CDR3 DNA reads as TGTGCCAGCAGCTTGAGCGGGTGGACTACGCAGTACTTC. It specifies CASSLSGWTTQYF.

This sequence joins TRBV7-6 and TRBJ1-5; D ambiguous. The germline V gene encodes CDR1 SGHVS and CDR2 FNYEAQ. The CDR3 sequence is 15 residues long. Trimming took 1 base from V and 0 from J, leaving 7 bases between them. The CDR3 sequence: CASSLDMYSNQPQHF. CDR3 bases: TGTGCCAGCAGCTTAGACATGTATAGCAATCAGCCCCAGCATTTT.

This clone is a singleton in its sample. This chain links TRBV6-6 with TRBJ2-5; the match to TRBD2 covers 12 bases. The CDR3 has 14 amino acids. The germline gives CDR1 MNHNY, CDR2 SVGAGI (reference sequence). V shed 5 bases and J 5 bases; nucleotides not matched to a gene: 3. The CDR3 region is CASSTSGRMETQYF. Written as DNA, the CDR3 is TGTGCCAGCAGTACTAGCGGGAGGATGGAGACCCAGTACTTC.

In this sample, this clone turned up once. CDR3 nucleotides: TGTGCCTGGAGAGAGGGGAACACCGGGGAGCTGTTTTTT. Its protein is CAWREGNTGELFF. This chain joins TRBV30 and TRBJ2-2; possible D gene TRBD2, 5 bases. V lost 3 bases and J lost 1, with 6 bases in between. Per the germline V gene, CDR1 is GTSNPN and CDR2 is SVGIG (reference sequence). This CDR3 region has 13 residues.

This rearrangement joins TRBV5-1 to TRBJ2-7, with 7 positions matching TRBD1. CDR3 length equals 14 residues. Trimming at V came to 2 bases and at J to 5 bases, leaving 7 bases not matched to a gene. Germline values: CDR1 SGHRS, CDR2 YFSETQ. As DNA, the CDR3 is TGCGCCAGCAGCTTCCGGGACAGTAACGACGAGCAGTACTTC. Protein: CASSFRDSNDEQYF.

This rearrangement joins TRBV11-3 to TRBJ2-2; 7 bases agree with TRBD2. The CDR3 contains 15 residues. The J segment lost 4 bases and the V segment lost 5 bases, leaving 7 bases of the junction unmatched. Germline V lookup: CDR1 SGHNT, CDR2 YENEEA. CDR3 in DNA: TGTGCCAGCAGCCTAAAGACTAGCCCCACCGGGGAGCTGTTTTTT. Amino acid sequence: CASSLKTSPTGELFF.

The J gene is TRBJ1-1, the V gene TRBV27, with D perhaps matching TRBD1 (6 bases). V lost 2 bases and J 3 bases, leaving 7 bases between the germline ends. The germline V gene encodes CDR1 MNHEY and CDR2 SMNVEV (reference sequence). The CDR3 consists of 13 residues. The CDR3 is CASSLGQHTEAFF. The CDR3 DNA follows: TGTGCCAGCAGTTTAGGACAGCACACTGAAGCTTTCTTT.

As to this clone: Other nucleotide sequences from this sample produce the same CDR3. CDR3 loop: CASSLSGGGQPQHF. The CDR3 bases are TGTGCCAGCAGCTTAAGCGGGGGCGGTCAGCCCCAGCATTTT. V gene TRBV7-9 combines with J gene TRBJ1-5; tentatively, D is TRBD1 (6 bases). Trimming left V 2 bases short and J 6 bases short, with 11 bases between. The CDR3 has 14 amino acids. The V gene's germline CDR1 is SEHNR and CDR2 FQNEAQ (reference sequence).

The chain carries TRBV5-1 and TRBJ1-2; TRBD1 matches at 7 bases. CDR1 is SGHRS and CDR2 is YFSETQ in the germline V gene. This CDR3 contains 12 residues. The ends lost 4 bases at V and 6 bases at J; junction bases unmatched: 3. The CDR3 nucleotides read TGCGCCAGCAGCCCTGACAGGGATGGCTACACCTTC. As protein: CASSPDRDGYTF. Combining the CDR3 with reference TRBV5-1 and TRBJ1-2 gives the whole variable domain KAGVTQTPRYLIKTRGQQVTLSCSPISGHRSVSWYQQTPGQGLQFLFEYFSETQRNKGNFPGRFSGRQFSNSRSEMNVSTLELGDSALYLCASSPDRDGYTFGSGTRLTVV.

This chain joins TRBV27 and TRBJ2-2; maybe TRBD2 (6 bases). Trimming took 4 bases from V and 0 from J, leaving 9 bases between them. CDR1 MNHEY and CDR2 SMNVEV come from the germline V gene (reference sequence). The CDR3 length is 15 residues. CDR3 region: CASSYGGTNTGELFF. The CDR3, as DNA: TGTGCCAGCAGTTATGGGGGGACGAACACCGGGGAGCTGTTTTTT.

The V gene is TRBV7-9, the J gene TRBJ2-3; a possible D gene is TRBD1 (5 bases). This CDR3 comprises 14 residues. V lost 4 bases and J lost 5, with 13 bases in between. Germline values: CDR1 SEHNR, CDR2 FQNEAQ (reference sequence). In DNA form, the CDR3 reads TGTGCCAGCAGCTCCCAGGGTTTCGGAGATACGCAGTATTTT. Amino acid sequence: CASSSQGFGDTQYF.

V and J are TRBV4-1 and TRBJ1-1; maybe TRBD1 (6 bases). The germline V gene has CDR1 MGHRA and CDR2 YSYEKL. The CDR3 contains 17 residues. Trimming removed 0 bases from V and 0 bases from J, with 14 bases in between. CDR3 sequence reads: CASSQDSWTDMNTEAFF. CDR3 DNA: TGCGCCAGCAGCCAAGATAGTTGGACAGACATGAACACTGAAGCTTTCTTT.

This clone is medium-sized within its sample. The rearrangement links TRBV6-1 to TRBJ2-2; no clear D. The CDR3 spans 14 residues. Germline CDR1 is MNHNS and CDR2 is SASEGT. Trimming removed 1 base at V and 8 bases at J, with 11 bases between. The CDR3 coding sequence is TGTGCCAGCAGTGAAGAACCTGGGAAGGGGGAGCTGTTTTTT. It yields the protein CASSEEPGKGELFF.

This rearrangement joins TRBV7-6 to TRBJ2-6; 7 bases fit TRBD1. The CDR3 has 14 amino acids. Germline V gene data show CDR1 as SGHVS and CDR2 as FNYEAQ. V dropped 5 bases and J dropped 3; count of bases not matched to a gene: 1. The CDR3 sequence: CASSDRDGANVLTF. CDR3 nucleotide sequence: TGTGCCAGCAGCGACAGGGATGGGGCCAACGTCCTGACTTTC.

This clone was detected only a few times. The rearrangement joins TRBV29-1 to TRBJ2-3, with no clear D. The CDR3 is 13 amino acids. Germline CDR1 SQVTM, CDR2 ANQGSEA. With 2 bases removed from V and 4 bases from J, the gap between germline ends came to 10 bases. For the CDR3, the DNA is TGCAGCGTTGAAAGAGTAAATTCAGATACGCAGTATTTT. This encodes CSVERVNSDTQYF.

The genes are TRBV5-1 and TRBJ2-5, with 10 bases fitting TRBD1. The DNA matches TRBJ2-7 better at its end, which makes the J call doubtful. The CDR3 has 16 residues. Germline V gene data show CDR1 as SGHRS and CDR2 as YFSETQ. As DNA, the CDR3 is TGCGCCAGCAGCCCCCGGGACAGGGGTAGCTCCTACGAGCAGTACTTC. It codes for CASSPRDRGSSYEQYF.

The CDR3, as DNA: TGTGCCAGCAGTCCCACGGGGCGGGAGAAGTGGGAAGGGGAGACCCAGTACTTC. The encoded protein is CASSPTGREKWEGETQYF. V and J are TRBV27 and TRBJ2-5, with 7 bases identical to TRBD2. The CDR3 has 18 amino acids. V was clipped by 5 bases and J by 5 bases; unmatched bases: 20. Germline V gene data show CDR1 as MNHEY and CDR2 as SMNVEV (reference sequence).

V and J are TRBV19 and TRBJ1-5, with a tentative D call TRBD1 (5 bases). Trimming removed 4 bases from V and 7 bases from J, with 11 bases in between. The CDR3 spans 13 residues. Germline CDR1 reads LNHDA; CDR2 reads SQIVND (reference sequence). CDR3 sequence: CASSRAGNQPQHF. DNA of the CDR3: TGTGCCAGTAGTAGGGCAGGGAACCAGCCCCAGCATTTT.

The chain combines TRBV7-3 with TRBJ2-5; TRBD1 aligns across 8 bases. Germline values: CDR1 SGHTA, CDR2 FQGTGA. V was pared by 5 bases and J by 5 bases, with 7 bases of the junction left unmatched. CDR3 size: 14 residues. In DNA form, the CDR3 reads TGTGCCAGCAGCCCGACAGGGGCCGGGGAGACCCAGTACTTC. Translating it yields CASSPTGAGETQYF. Supplemented by reference TRBV7-3 and TRBJ2-5, the full variable domain reads GAGVSQTPSNKVTEKGKYVELRCDPISGHTALYWYRQSLGQGPEFLIYFQGTGAADDSGLPNDRFFAVRPEGSVSTLKIQRTERGDSAVYLCASSPTGAGETQYFGPGTRLLVL.

The rearrangement uses TRBV9 and TRBJ1-2; no firm D call. Trimming shortened V by 0 bases and J by 8 bases, and 8 bases separated the two germline ends. This CDR3 region has 12 residues. Germline CDR1 reads SGDLS; CDR2 reads YYNGEE. This CDR3 reads CASSVGTRGYTF. In nucleotides, the CDR3 is TGTGCCAGCAGCGTAGGGACTCGGGGCTACACCTTC.

V gene TRBV7-9 combines with J gene TRBJ1-1; D gene uncertain. The CDR3 is 15 amino acids. V gave up 6 bases and J gave up 5 bases, with 19 bases separating them. In germline, CDR1 is SEHNR, CDR2 FQNEAQ (reference sequence). The CDR3 DNA follows: TGTGCCAGCAGGATACCCCGGGTGGGCTCAACTGAAGCTTTCTTT. Amino acids: CASRIPRVGSTEAFF.

The genes are TRBV4-1 and TRBJ2-7, with TRBD1 as a possible D gene (6 bases). The germline V gene has CDR1 MGHRA and CDR2 YSYEKL. The CDR3 contains 15 residues. Trimming shortened V by 4 bases and J by 5 bases, and 18 bases separated the two germline ends. As DNA, the CDR3 is TGCGCCAGCAGCCCACCCGGGACAACAGGCAACGAGCAGTACTTC. Residues: CASSPPGTTGNEQYF.

The V and J genes are TRBV19 and TRBJ2-1, with TRBD2 matching 13 bases. This CDR3 region has 16 residues. V shed 2 bases and J 2 bases; nucleotides not matched to a gene: 0. CDR1 LNHDA and CDR2 SQIVND come from the germline V gene (reference sequence). The chain's CDR3 is CASSITSGRAYNEQFF. CDR3 DNA: TGTGCCAGTAGTATAACTAGCGGGAGGGCCTACAATGAGCAGTTCTTC.

This rearrangement joins TRBV12-2 to TRBJ2-5; the table's D call TRBD2 went unverified against the DNA. TRBV12-2 is a pseudogene locus. The CDR3 runs 17 residues. CDR3 nucleotides: TGTGCAAGTCGCTTAGGAAGGTCTAGCGGGGCCCAAGAGACCCAGTACTTC. It is translated as CASRLGRSSGAQETQYF.

The chain uses TRBV7-9 and TRBJ2-1; D might be TRBD1 or TRBD2, each matching 6 bases. The CDR3 runs 12 residues. The V end lost 10 bases, the J end lost 5 bases, and 12 bases lay between the germline ends. Looked up from germline, CDR1 is SEHNR and CDR2 is FQNEAQ (reference sequence). The CDR3 DNA reads TGTGCCACGGAGGGGGACGACAATGAGCAGTTCTTC. Translated: CATEGDDNEQFF.

The chain has TRBV4-1 and TRBJ2-1, with 14 bases aligning to TRBD2. The CDR3 totals 16 residues. Trimming cost V 3 bases and J 8 bases; bases outside gene matches: 6. Germline assignment: CDR1 MGHRA and CDR2 YSYEKL. The CDR3 nucleotides are TGCGCCAGCAGCCAGAGAGGGACTAGCGGGAGCGATGAGCAGTTCTTC. Protein product: CASSQRGTSGSDEQFF.

This clone was seen only once. The chain links TRBV28 to TRBJ2-7; TRBD1 aligns across 8 bases. Unmatched junction bases numbered 9, after V lost 7 bases and J lost 4 bases. The CDR3 totals 14 residues. The germline V gene encodes CDR1 MDHEN and CDR2 SYDVKM. CDR3 in DNA: TGTGCCAGCACCAGGACAGGGAAAAGGTACGAGCAGTACTTC. Residues: CASTRTGKRYEQYF.